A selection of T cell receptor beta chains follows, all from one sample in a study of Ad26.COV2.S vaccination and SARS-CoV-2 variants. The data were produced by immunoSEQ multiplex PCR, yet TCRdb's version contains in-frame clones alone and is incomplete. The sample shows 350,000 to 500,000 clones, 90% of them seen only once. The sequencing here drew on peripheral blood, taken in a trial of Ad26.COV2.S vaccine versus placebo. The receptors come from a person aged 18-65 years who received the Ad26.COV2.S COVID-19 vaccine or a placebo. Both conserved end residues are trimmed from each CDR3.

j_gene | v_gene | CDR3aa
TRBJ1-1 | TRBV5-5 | ASSRQTEAF
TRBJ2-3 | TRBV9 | ASSAGWDTQY
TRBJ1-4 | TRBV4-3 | ASSQGVVKREKLF
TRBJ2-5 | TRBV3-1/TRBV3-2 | ASSQYSGSPQETQY
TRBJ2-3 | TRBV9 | ASSSLEPDTQY
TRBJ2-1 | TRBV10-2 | ASSQQLLARNEQF
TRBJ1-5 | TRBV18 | ASSPSKTVDQPQH
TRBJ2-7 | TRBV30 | ARGDSGTYEQY
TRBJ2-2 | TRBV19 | ASSPPRRGAILTGELF
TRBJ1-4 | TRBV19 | ASSNTGTANEKLF
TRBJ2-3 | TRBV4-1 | ASSPSGATDTQY
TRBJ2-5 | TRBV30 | AWTKGGKETQY
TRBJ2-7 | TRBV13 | ASSLGDRDNYEQY
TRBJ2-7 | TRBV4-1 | ASSRLPSGGRREQY
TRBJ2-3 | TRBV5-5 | ASTPLGRWDTQY
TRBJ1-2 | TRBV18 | ASSPLSGSGYT
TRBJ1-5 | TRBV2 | ASIETGGQPQH
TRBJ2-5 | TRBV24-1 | ATEGQNQETQY
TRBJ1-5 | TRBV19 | ASKARVNQPQH
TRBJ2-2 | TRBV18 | ASSPPRSTGELF
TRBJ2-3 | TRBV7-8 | ASSGKLAEITDTQY
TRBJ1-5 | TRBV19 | ASKGSSNQPQH
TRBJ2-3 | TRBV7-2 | ASSLAHATDTQY